A single sample is the source of the 4 T cell receptor beta chains below, sequenced in a study of cytomegalovirus exposure and HLA in healthy donors. The PCR ran on 60 Vbeta and 13 Jbeta primers. The data were produced by immunoSEQ multiplex PCR, yet TCRdb's version contains in-frame clones alone and is incomplete. The sample contains approximately 170,000 clones, around 80% of which appear only once. The source material was PBMCs. The origin of the receptors is a male donor in good health and CMV-seronegative.

The chain employs TRBV18 and TRBJ2-7; D gene uncertain. V lost 2 bases, J lost 3 bases, and 5 bases lay in between. CDR1 and CDR2 from the germline V gene are KGHSH and LQKENI. The length of the CDR3 is 12 residues. The CDR3 DNA reads as TGTGCCAGCTCACCATACGGCTACGAGCAGTACTTC. It translates to CASSPYGYEQYF.

CDR3 protein: CASSEGGWSEQYF. The CDR3 nucleotides read TGTGCCAGCTCAGAGGGCGGATGGTCCGAGCAGTACTTC. The genes are TRBV6-5 and TRBJ2-7, with D possibly being TRBD2 (5 bases). There are 13 residues in the CDR3. V lost 8 bases, J lost 6 bases, and 17 bases lay in between. CDR1 and CDR2 from the germline V gene are MNHEY and SVGAGI.

This clone was seen a single time. The chain links TRBV5-6 to TRBJ2-7, with a tentative D call TRBD1 (6 bases). The ends were cut back, 4 bases at V and 1 base at J, with 21 bases in the middle. CDR3 size: 17 residues. Germline CDR1 SGHDT, CDR2 YYEEEE. The CDR3 spells CASSRDTGILNSYEQYF. DNA of the CDR3: TGTGCCAGCAGCCGGGACACCGGAATCCTCAATTCCTACGAGCAGTACTTC.

The chain links TRBV19 to TRBJ1-1; 7 bases map to TRBD1. The V and J ends lost 3 bases and 1 base, in that order; junction bases with no gene match: 2. The CDR3 is 14 residues long. The germline CDR1 and CDR2 sequences are LNHDA and SQIVND (reference sequence). In DNA, the CDR3 is TGTGCCAGTAGTATCAGGGGGTCGAACACTGAAGCTTTCTTT. Translation: CASSIRGSNTEAFF. Full variable domain (missing parts from reference TRBV19 and TRBJ1-1): DGGITQSPKYLFRKEGQNVTLSCEQNLNHDAMYWYRQDPGQGLRLIYYSQIVNDFQKGDIAEGYSVSREKKESFPLTVTSAQKNPTAFYLCASSIRGSNTEAFFGQGTRLTVV.